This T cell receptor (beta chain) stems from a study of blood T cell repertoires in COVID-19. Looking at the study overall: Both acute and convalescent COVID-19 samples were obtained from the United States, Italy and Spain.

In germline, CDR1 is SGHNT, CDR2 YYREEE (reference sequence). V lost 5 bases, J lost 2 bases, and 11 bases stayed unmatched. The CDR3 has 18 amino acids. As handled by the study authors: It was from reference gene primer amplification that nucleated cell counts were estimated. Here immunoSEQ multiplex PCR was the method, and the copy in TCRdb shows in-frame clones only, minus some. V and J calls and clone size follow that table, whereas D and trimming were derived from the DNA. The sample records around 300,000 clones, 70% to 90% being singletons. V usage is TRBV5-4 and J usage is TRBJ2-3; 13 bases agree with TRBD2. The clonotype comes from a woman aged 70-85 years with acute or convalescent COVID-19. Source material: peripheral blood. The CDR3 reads CASSMATSGGKTTDTQYF. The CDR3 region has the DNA TGTGCCAGCAGTATGGCGACTAGCGGGGGGAAAACCACAGATACGCAGTATTTT. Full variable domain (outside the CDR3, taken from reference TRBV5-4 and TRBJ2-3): ETGVTQSPTHLIKTRGQQVTLRCSSQSGHNTVSWYQQALGQGPQFIFQYYREEENGRGNFPPRFSGLQFPNYSSELNVNALELDDSALYLCASSMATSGGKTTDTQYFGPGTRLTVL.